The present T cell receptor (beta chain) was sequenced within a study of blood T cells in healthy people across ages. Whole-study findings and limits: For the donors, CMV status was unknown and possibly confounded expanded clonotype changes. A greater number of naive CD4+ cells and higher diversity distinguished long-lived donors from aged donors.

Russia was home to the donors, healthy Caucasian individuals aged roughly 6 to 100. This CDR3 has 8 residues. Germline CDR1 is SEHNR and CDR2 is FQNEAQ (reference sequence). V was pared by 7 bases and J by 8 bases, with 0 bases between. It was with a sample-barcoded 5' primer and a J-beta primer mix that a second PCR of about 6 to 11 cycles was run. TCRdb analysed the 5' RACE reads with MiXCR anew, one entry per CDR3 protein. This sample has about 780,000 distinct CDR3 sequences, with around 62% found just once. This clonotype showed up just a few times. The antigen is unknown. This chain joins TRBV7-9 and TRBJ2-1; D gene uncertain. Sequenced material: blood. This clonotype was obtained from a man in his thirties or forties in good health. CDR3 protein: CASNEQFF. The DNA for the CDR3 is TGTGCCAGCAATGAGCAGTTCTTC.